Shown below are 27 T cell receptor beta chains from a single sample sequenced in a study of blood T cell repertoires in COVID-19. TCRdb's copy holds only in-frame clones and misses some; the assay was immunoSEQ multiplex PCR. The sample yields approximately 400,000 clones, over 75% seen once. The sequenced sample was PBMCs or T cells enriched from blood (not recorded which). These receptors were obtained from a man aged 25-40 years who had recovered from COVID-19.

The chain recombines TRBV19 with TRBJ1-4, with TRBD1 as a possible D gene (6 bases). From germline, CDR1 is LNHDA and CDR2 SQIVND (reference sequence). Trimming shortened V by 3 bases and J by 8 bases, and 16 bases separated the two germline ends. The CDR3 has 15 residues. This chain's CDR3 is CASSIVGRGREKLFF. The CDR3 coding sequence is TGTGCCAGTAGTATCGTTGGCAGGGGCCGCGAAAAACTGTTTTTT.

This chain joins TRBV11-1 and TRBJ2-1; D is perhaps TRBD1 (5 bases). CDR1 and CDR2 from the germline V gene are SGHAT and FQDESV (reference sequence). The CDR3 is 15 amino acids. V lost 3 bases to trimming and J lost 0 bases, with 9 bases between them. CDR3 coding DNA: TGTGCCAGCAGCTTCGGCCAGGGCTCCTACAATGAGCAGTTCTTC. It is translated as CASSFGQGSYNEQFF.

V is TRBV5-1 and J is TRBJ1-6; no clear D gene. V shed 4 bases and J shed 9 bases, with 20 bases lying between them. Germline lookup yields CDR1 SGHRS and CDR2 YFSETQ. CDR3 length equals 16 residues. The DNA of the CDR3 is TGCGCCAGCAGCGAAGGATCGGACTCGGGAGGTTCACCCCTCCACTTT. Its protein is CASSEGSDSGGSPLHF.

The gene calls are TRBV20-1 and TRBJ2-2, with D perhaps matching TRBD2 (6 bases). Trimming left V 3 bases short and J 7 bases short, with 15 bases between. The CDR3 has 14 residues. CDR1 is DFQATT and CDR2 is SNEGSKA in the germline V gene (reference sequence). DNA of the CDR3: TGCAGTGCTAGTTCCCCCTCGGGGGACGGGGAGCTGTTTTTT. This gives the protein CSASSPSGDGELFF.

The chain carries TRBV28 and TRBJ1-4; 8 bases align to TRBD1. This CDR3 region has 16 residues. CDR1 is MDHEN and CDR2 is SYDVKM in the germline V gene. The V and J ends lost 6 bases and 5 bases, in that order; junction bases with no gene match: 11. In DNA, the CDR3 is TGTGCCAGCAGCCCTACGAAGGACAGGGCGAATGAAAAACTGTTTTTT. Amino acid sequence: CASSPTKDRANEKLFF.

Comment on this clone: A read error may account for a junction end that differs from germline. V and J are TRBV30 and TRBJ1-4; D is unclear. CDR1 is GTSNPN and CDR2 is SVGIG in the germline V gene (reference sequence). The CDR3 has 13 residues. The CDR3 DNA sequence: TGTGCCTGGAGTACAATAAACGGGGTCCAAAAGACATTT. Translated: CAWSTINGVQKTF.

The chain has TRBV5-1 and TRBJ2-1, with 12 positions matching TRBD2. CDR3 length equals 15 residues. Germline values: CDR1 SGHRS, CDR2 YFSETQ. V shed 0 bases and J 10 bases; nucleotides not matched to a gene: 5. CDR3 sequence: CASSLASGGVWEQFF. The DNA for the CDR3 is TGCGCCAGCAGCTTGGCTAGCGGGGGGGTTTGGGAGCAGTTCTTC.

The chain employs TRBV5-1 and TRBJ2-2, with 11 bases matching TRBD2. The CDR3 extends over 16 amino acids. The V and J ends lost 4 bases and 5 bases, in that order; junction bases with no gene match: 7. Germline V CDR1 and CDR2: SGHRS, YFSETQ. CDR3 in DNA: TGCGCCAGCAGCCCGATTAGCGGGGGGGAAACCGGGGAGCTGTTTTTT. Translating it yields CASSPISGGETGELFF.

V is TRBV13 and J is TRBJ1-2; a weak D match, TRBD1 (5 bases). Trimming took off 3 bases at V and 4 bases at J, with 6 bases between the two ends. From germline, CDR1 is PRHDT and CDR2 FYEKMQ (reference sequence). This CDR3 has 12 residues. This CDR3 reads CASSFDSYGYTF. CDR3 sequence (DNA): TGTGCCAGCAGCTTCGACAGCTATGGCTACACCTTC. Supplemented by reference TRBV13 and TRBJ1-2, the full variable domain reads AAGVIQSPRHLIKEKRETATLKCYPIPRHDTVYWYQQGPGQDPQFLISFYEKMQSDKGSIPDRFSAQQFSDYHSELNMSSLELGDSALYFCASSFDSYGYTFGSGTRLTVV.

This clone was counted a few times. The rearrangement links TRBV16 to TRBJ1-2; the match to TRBD1 covers 10 bases. V shed 1 base, J shed 0 bases, and the junction held 2 bases outside the gene matches. Germline V CDR1 and CDR2: KGHSY, FQNENV. The CDR3 loop spans 16 amino acids. The CDR3 protein is CASSQLGTGANYGYTF. The CDR3 DNA reads as TGTGCCAGCAGCCAATTGGGGACAGGGGCTAACTATGGCTACACCTTC. The variable domain in full, completed from reference TRBV16 and TRBJ1-2, reads GEEVAQTPKHLVRGEGQKAKLYCAPIKGHSYVFWYQQVLKNEFKFLISFQNENVFDETGMPKERFSAKCLPNSPCSLEIQATKLEDSAVYFCASSQLGTGANYGYTFGSGTRLTVV.

The chain carries TRBV5-1 and TRBJ1-1; TRBD1 might be the D (6 bases). The CDR3 contains 15 residues. Germline V gene data show CDR1 as SGHRS and CDR2 as YFSETQ. The V end lost 4 bases, the J end lost 1 base, and 14 bases lay between the germline ends. As DNA, the CDR3 is TGCGCCAGCAGCGGTTTACAGGGACAGAACACTGAAGCTTTCTTT. It codes for CASSGLQGQNTEAFF.

The chain combines TRBV7-2 with TRBJ2-5; the D gene is possibly TRBD1 (6 bases). V lost 5 bases and J lost 2, with 9 bases in between. The CDR3 is 13 residues long. Looked up from germline, CDR1 is SGHTA and CDR2 is FQGNSA. The CDR3 coding sequence is TGTGCCAGCAGCGTTGGACAGCAAGAGACCCAGTACTTC. It is translated as CASSVGQQETQYF.

The rearrangement joins TRBV11-2 to TRBJ2-1; TRBD2 might be the D (7 bases). The CDR3 sequence is 14 residues long. Germline loops: CDR1 SGHAT, CDR2 FQNNGV. The CDR3, as DNA: TGTGTCACAGCAGCGGGGTACGGGGGCGGTGAGCAGTTCTTC. Encoded protein: CVTAAGYGGGEQFF.

The chain employs TRBV4-3 and TRBJ1-5; 8 bases align to TRBD1. The CDR3 is 16 amino acids. Germline V gene data show CDR1 as LGHNA and CDR2 as YSLEER. V trimming: 1 base; J trimming: 1 base; junction bases outside the gene matches: 3. The CDR3 here is CASSQGTGSSNQPQHF. The CDR3 DNA follows: TGCGCCAGCAGCCAAGGGACAGGGTCCAGCAATCAGCCCCAGCATTTT.

Points on this clone: In the same sample, other DNA sequences code for this CDR3. The chain joins TRBV7-9 to TRBJ2-7, with TRBD1 matching over 7 bases. The junction had 3 bases not matched to a gene; V was cut back by 3 bases and J by 4 bases. Per germline, CDR1 SEHNR and CDR2 FQNEAQ (reference sequence). The CDR3 sequence is 13 residues long. CDR3: CASSLGRGYEQYF. Here the CDR3 DNA reads TGTGCCAGCAGCTTGGGCAGGGGGTACGAGCAGTACTTC.

The rearrangement uses TRBV4-3 and TRBJ1-5; no definite D call. Deletions cut 0 bases from V and 3 bases from J, with 3 bases between. In germline, CDR1 is LGHNA, CDR2 YSLEER. CDR3 length: 13 amino acids. The CDR3 sequence: CASSQDYNQPQHF. CDR3 coding DNA: TGCGCCAGCAGCCAAGATTACAATCAGCCCCAGCATTTT.

This chain joins TRBV7-9 and TRBJ1-3; a weak D match, TRBD1 (6 bases). V dropped 2 bases and J dropped 1 base, with 9 bases sitting between them. The CDR3 length is 15 residues. Germline V CDR1 and CDR2: SEHNR, FQNEAQ (reference sequence). The chain's CDR3 is CASSLSGESGNTIYF. The CDR3 DNA sequence: TGTGCCAGCAGCTTATCAGGGGAGTCTGGAAACACCATATATTTT.

The chain recombines TRBV19 with TRBJ1-2, with TRBD1 identical over 8 bases. Trimming removed 4 bases from V and 2 bases from J; junction bases left unmatched: 3. Germline V gives CDR1 LNHDA, CDR2 SQIVND (reference sequence). The CDR3 is 14 amino acids. The CDR3 region has the DNA TGTGCCAGTAGTAAGACAGGGGCCAACTATGGCTACACCTTC. This codes for CASSKTGANYGYTF.

V usage is TRBV3-1 (or the pseudogene TRBV3-2) and J usage is TRBJ2-3; TRBD2 agrees at 8 bases. CDR3 length: 16 amino acids. V was clipped by 2 bases and J by 5 bases; unmatched bases: 9. In germline, CDR1 is LGHDT, CDR2 YNNKEL (reference sequence). The CDR3: CASSQRGGRIQDTQYF. The CDR3, as DNA: TGTGCCAGCAGCCAACGGGGGGGCCGGATACAAGATACGCAGTATTTT.

The chain combines TRBV18 with TRBJ2-3; 9 positions agree with TRBD2. Germline CDR1 KGHSH, CDR2 LQKENI. The V segment lost 2 bases and the J segment 0 bases; nucleotides outside the gene matches: 0. The CDR3 runs to 15 residues. CDR3 DNA: TGTGCCAGCTCACCAGCGGGGGGGAGCACAGATACGCAGTATTTT. Protein product: CASSPAGGSTDTQYF.

The V gene is TRBV5-1, the J gene TRBJ2-1; 7 positions agree with TRBD2. J was trimmed by 9 bases and V by 4 bases; bases with no gene match: 4. Germline CDR1 and CDR2: SGHRS and YFSETQ. The length of the CDR3 is 12 residues. DNA for the CDR3: TGCGCCAGCAGCCAAACTAGCGTTGAGCAGTTCTTC. Residues: CASSQTSVEQFF. The whole variable domain, filled in from reference TRBV5-1 and TRBJ2-1, reads KAGVTQTPRYLIKTRGQQVTLSCSPISGHRSVSWYQQTPGQGLQFLFEYFSETQRNKGNFPGRFSGRQFSNSRSEMNVSTLELGDSALYLCASSQTSVEQFFGPGTRLTVL.

This clone was found a few times. In DNA form, the CDR3 reads TGTGCCAGCAGTGCTGGGGGCAGGTCGGACTATGGCTACACCTTC. Amino acid sequence: CASSAGGRSDYGYTF. This chain joins TRBV9 and TRBJ1-2; tentatively, D is TRBD1 (6 bases). V was shortened by 5 bases and J by 3 bases, with 17 bases between the two germline ends. The germline gives CDR1 SGDLS, CDR2 YYNGEE. The CDR3 length is 15 residues.

As for this clone: Other DNA sequences in this specimen translate into the identical CDR3. V usage is TRBV11-3 and J usage is TRBJ1-1; possible D gene TRBD1, 6 bases. Germline V gives CDR1 SGHNT, CDR2 YENEEA. The germline V and J ends were trimmed by 1 base and 1 base, with 7 bases remaining between them. This CDR3 comprises 14 residues. This chain's CDR3 is CASSLGRGNTEAFF. The CDR3 DNA reads TGTGCCAGCAGCTTAGGCAGGGGGAACACTGAAGCTTTCTTT.

J is TRBJ1-2 and V is TRBV14, with 7 bases that match TRBD1. Germline values: CDR1 SGHDN, CDR2 FVKESK. This CDR3 has 12 amino acids. The J segment lost 6 bases and the V segment lost 4 bases, leaving 2 bases of the junction unmatched. The CDR3 loop reads CASSPGQHGYTF. In nucleotides, the CDR3 is TGTGCCAGCAGCCCGGGACAGCATGGCTACACCTTC.

The rearrangement joins TRBV2 to TRBJ2-7; 9 bases map to TRBD1. This CDR3 comprises 15 residues. Germline V gene lookup returns CDR1 SNHLY and CDR2 FYNNEI. V shed 6 bases, J shed 5 bases, and the junction held 11 bases outside the gene matches. The CDR3 coding sequence is TGTGCCAGCAGGGAGCCGGGACAGGGTATCCACGAGCAGTACTTC. Its protein product is CASREPGQGIHEQYF.

The table lists this clone with a count of one. The rearrangement joins TRBV7-9 to TRBJ2-5, with D perhaps matching TRBD2 (6 bases). CDR3 length equals 14 residues. V was clipped by 7 bases and J by 3 bases, with 15 bases between them. In germline, CDR1 is SEHNR, CDR2 FQNEAQ (reference sequence). Here the CDR3 DNA reads TGTGCCAGCATCGGACGGGGGACGGAAGAGACCCAGTACTTC. Its translation: CASIGRGTEETQYF.

The chain employs TRBV28 and TRBJ1-6; TRBD1 agrees at 7 bases. The CDR3 has 17 amino acids. Germline assignment: CDR1 MDHEN and CDR2 SYDVKM. The V segment lost 3 bases and the J segment 6 bases; nucleotides outside the gene matches: 11. Written as DNA, the CDR3 is TGTGCCAGCAGTTTGTTTATCGGGACAGATCTTAATTCACCCCTCCACTTT. Its protein product is CASSLFIGTDLNSPLHF. The variable domain in full, with the rest retrieved from reference TRBV28 and TRBJ1-6, is DVKVTQSSRYLVKRTGEKVFLECVQDMDHENMFWYRQDPGLGLRLIYFSYDVKMKEKGDIPEGYSVSREKKERFSLILESASTNQTSMYLCASSLFIGTDLNSPLHFGNGTRLTVT.